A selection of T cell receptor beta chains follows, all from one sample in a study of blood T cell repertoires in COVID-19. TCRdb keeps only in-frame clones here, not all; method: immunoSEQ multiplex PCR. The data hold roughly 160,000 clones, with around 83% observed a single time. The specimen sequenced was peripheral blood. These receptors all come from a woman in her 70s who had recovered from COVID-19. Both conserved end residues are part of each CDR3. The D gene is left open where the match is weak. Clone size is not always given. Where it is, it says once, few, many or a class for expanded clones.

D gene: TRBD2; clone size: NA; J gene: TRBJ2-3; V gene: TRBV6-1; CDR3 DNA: TGTGCCAGCTCCGGGAGCGGGAGGGTTAGAGATACGCAGTATTTT; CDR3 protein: CASSGSGRVRDTQYF
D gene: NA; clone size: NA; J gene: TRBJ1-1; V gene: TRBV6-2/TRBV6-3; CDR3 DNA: TGTGCCAGCAGCCAAGGTGGACAGTTGAACACTGAAGCTTTCTTT; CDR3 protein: CASSQGGQLNTEAFF
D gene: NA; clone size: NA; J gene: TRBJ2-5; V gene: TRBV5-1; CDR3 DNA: TGCGCCAGCAGCCCGAGGGGGGGGCCGGAGACCCAGTACTTC; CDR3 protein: CASSPRGGPETQYF
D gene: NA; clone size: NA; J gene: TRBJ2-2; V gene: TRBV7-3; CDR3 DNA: TGTGCCAGCAGCCTCGGACTGGCGAACACCGGGGAGCTGTTTTTT; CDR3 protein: CASSLGLANTGELFF
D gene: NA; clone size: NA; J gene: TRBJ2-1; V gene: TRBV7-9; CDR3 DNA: TGTGCCAGCAGCTTAGGAGAGGATACAGAGCAGTTCTTC; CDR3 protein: CASSLGEDTEQFF
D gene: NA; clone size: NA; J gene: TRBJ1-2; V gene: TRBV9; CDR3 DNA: TGTGCCAGCAGCCCAGGAGGAGGGGCCCCCTATGGCTACACCTTC; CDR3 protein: CASSPGGGAPYGYTF
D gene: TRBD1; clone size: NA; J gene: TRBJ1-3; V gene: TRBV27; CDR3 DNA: TGTGCCAGCAGTTCGGACAGGGGAGAAAACACCATATATTTT; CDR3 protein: CASSSDRGENTIYF
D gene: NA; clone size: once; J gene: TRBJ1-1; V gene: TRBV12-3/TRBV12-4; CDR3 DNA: TGTGCCAGCAGGACAGTGGGCGGCACTGAAGCTTTCTTT; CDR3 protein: CASRTVGGTEAFF
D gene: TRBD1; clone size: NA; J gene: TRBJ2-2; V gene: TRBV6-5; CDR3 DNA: TGTGCCAGCACCAGGGGGACCGGGGAGCTGTTTTTT; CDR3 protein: CASTRGTGELFF
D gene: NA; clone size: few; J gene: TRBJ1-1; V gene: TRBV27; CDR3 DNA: TGTGCCAGCAGTTTCGCCAGAGGCACTGAAGCTTTCTTT; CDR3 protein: CASSFARGTEAFF
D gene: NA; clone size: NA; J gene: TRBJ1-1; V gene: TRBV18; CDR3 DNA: TGTGCCAGCTCACCCCAATCACAGGTGTTGAACACTGAAGCTTTCTTT; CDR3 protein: CASSPQSQVLNTEAFF
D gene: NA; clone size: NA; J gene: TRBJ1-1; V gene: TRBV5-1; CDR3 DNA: TGCGCCAGCAGCTTGGGAGCAGGGGAGAACACTGAAGCTTTCTTT; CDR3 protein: CASSLGAGENTEAFF
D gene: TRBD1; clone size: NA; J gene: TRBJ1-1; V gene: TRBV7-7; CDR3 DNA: TGTGCTAGCAGTCGGACAGGGGACACTGAAGCTTTCTTT; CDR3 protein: CASSRTGDTEAFF
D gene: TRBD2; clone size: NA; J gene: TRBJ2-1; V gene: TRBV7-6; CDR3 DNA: TGTGCCAGCAGCTTAGACGGGAGGGCCTACAATGAGCAGTTCTTC; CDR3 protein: CASSLDGRAYNEQFF
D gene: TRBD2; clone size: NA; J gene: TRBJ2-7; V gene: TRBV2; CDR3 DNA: TGTGCCAGCAACGTCGCTAGCGGGAGGGCCCTATCCTACGAGCAGTACTTC; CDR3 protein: CASNVASGRALSYEQYF
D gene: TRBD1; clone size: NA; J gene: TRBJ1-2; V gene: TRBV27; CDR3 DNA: TGTGCCAGCAGTTTGGTACAGGGGGGCTATGGCTACACCTTC; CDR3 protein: CASSLVQGGYGYTF
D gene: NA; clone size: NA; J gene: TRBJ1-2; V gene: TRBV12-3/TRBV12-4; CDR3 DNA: TGTGCCAGCAGTTTTGGGCCGGGGGGCTACACCTTC; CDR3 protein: CASSFGPGGYTF
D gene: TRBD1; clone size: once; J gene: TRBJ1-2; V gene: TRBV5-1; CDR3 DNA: TGCGCCAGCAGCCCGGACAGGGGTAATGGCTACACCTTC; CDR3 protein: CASSPDRGNGYTF
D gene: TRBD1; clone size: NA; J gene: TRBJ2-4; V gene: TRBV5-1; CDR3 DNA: TGCGCCAGCAGCCTCCAGATCGACAGGGGTGGTCAGTACTTC; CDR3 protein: CASSLQIDRGGQYF
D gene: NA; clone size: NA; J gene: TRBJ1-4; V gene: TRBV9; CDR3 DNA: TGTGCCAGCAGCGTCTCAGGGGACCTAGATGAAAAACTGTTTTTT; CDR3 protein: CASSVSGDLDEKLFF
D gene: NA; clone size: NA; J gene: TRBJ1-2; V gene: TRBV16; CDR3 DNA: TGTGCCAGCAGCCGGGACCGGGGGAAAGGGTATGGCTACACCTTC; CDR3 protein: CASSRDRGKGYGYTF
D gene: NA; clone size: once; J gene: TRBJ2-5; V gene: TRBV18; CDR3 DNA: TGTGCCAGCTCACCGCGGGTGTTGGGCGGGCAAGAGACCCAGTACTTC; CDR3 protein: CASSPRVLGGQETQYF
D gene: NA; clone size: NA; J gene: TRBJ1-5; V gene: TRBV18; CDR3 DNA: TGTGCCAGCTCACCCACAGTGTCGCAAGTTCAGCCCCAGCATTTT; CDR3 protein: CASSPTVSQVQPQHF
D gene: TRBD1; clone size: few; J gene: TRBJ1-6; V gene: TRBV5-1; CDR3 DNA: TGCGCCAGCAGCTGGAGGGGGCCTAATTCACCCCTCCACTTT; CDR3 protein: CASSWRGPNSPLHF
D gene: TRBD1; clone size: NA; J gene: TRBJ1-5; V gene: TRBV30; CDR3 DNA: TGTGCCTGGAGTGTACGGGACAGCGTCAATCAGCCCCAGCATTTT; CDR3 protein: CAWSVRDSVNQPQHF
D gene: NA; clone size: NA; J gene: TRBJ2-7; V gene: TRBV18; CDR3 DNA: TGTGCCAGCTCACCACCCCAGTCCTACGAGCAGTACTTC; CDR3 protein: CASSPPQSYEQYF
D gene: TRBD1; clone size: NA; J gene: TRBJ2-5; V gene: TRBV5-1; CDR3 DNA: TGCGCCAGCAGCTCCACAGGGGCCCAAGAGACCCAGTACTTC; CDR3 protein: CASSSTGAQETQYF
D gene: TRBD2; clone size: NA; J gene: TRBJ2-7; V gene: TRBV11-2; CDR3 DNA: TGTGCCAGCAGCCGGGGGGCGGGAGGCTACGAGCAGTACTTC; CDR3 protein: CASSRGAGGYEQYF
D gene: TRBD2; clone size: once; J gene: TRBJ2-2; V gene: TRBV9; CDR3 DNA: TGTGCCAGCAGCACAAGGACTAGCGGGAGGGCTTTATTCCCCGGGGAGCTGTTTTTT; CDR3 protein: CASSTRTSGRALFPGELFF
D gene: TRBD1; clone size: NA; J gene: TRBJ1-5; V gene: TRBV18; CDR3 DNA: TGTGCCAGCTCCGGGGGACAGGGGAGGAATCAGCCCCAGCATTTT; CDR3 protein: CASSGGQGRNQPQHF
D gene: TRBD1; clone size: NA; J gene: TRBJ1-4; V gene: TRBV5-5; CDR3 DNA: TGTGCCAGCAGCTTGGCACCAGGGGGCTTAGATGTTGAAAAACTGTTTTTT; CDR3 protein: CASSLAPGGLDVEKLFF
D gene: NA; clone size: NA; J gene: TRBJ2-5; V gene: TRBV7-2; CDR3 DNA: TGTGCCAGCAGCTCCACCTTTACCTCAGTGACCCAGTACTTC; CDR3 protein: CASSSTFTSVTQYF
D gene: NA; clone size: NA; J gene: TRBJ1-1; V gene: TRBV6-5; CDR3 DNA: TGTGCCAGCCGTAGGGGACACCTCTCCGGAGAGGCTTTCTTT; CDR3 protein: CASRRGHLSGEAFF
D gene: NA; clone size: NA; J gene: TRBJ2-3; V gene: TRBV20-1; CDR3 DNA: TGCAGTGGGGAGTGGGGTACGCAGTATTTT; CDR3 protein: CSGEWGTQYF
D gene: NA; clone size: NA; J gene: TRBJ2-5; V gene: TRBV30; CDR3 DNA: TGTGCCTGGAGTACGGGAACTGGAGAGACCCAGTACTTC; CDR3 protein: CAWSTGTGETQYF
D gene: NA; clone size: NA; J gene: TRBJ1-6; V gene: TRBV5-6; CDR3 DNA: TGTGCCAGCAGCCAGGGGTTGGACAATTCACCCCTCCACTTT; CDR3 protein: CASSQGLDNSPLHF
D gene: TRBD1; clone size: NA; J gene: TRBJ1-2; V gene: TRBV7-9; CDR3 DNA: TGTGCCAGCAGCCCCAGACTGGGACAGGGGCGCTATGGCTACACCTTC; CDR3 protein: CASSPRLGQGRYGYTF
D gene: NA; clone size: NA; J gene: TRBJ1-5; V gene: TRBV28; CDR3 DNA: TGTGCCAGCAGCAGGAATACCAATCAGCCCCAGCATTTT; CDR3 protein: CASSRNTNQPQHF
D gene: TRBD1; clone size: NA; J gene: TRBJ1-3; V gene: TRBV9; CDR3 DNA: TGTGCCAGCAGCGCCCGGGACAGGTACTCTGGAAACACCATATATTTT; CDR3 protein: CASSARDRYSGNTIYF
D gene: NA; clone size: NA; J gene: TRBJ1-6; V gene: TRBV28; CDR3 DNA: TGTGCCAGCAGTCAGGGTCAGGATAATTCACCCCTCCACTTT; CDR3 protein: CASSQGQDNSPLHF
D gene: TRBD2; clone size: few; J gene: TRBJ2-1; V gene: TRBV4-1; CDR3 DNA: TGCGCCAGCAGCCAAGTGGGGCGGGGGGCCTACAATGAGCAGTTCTTC; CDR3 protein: CASSQVGRGAYNEQFF
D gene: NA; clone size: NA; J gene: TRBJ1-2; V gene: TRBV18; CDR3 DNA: TGTGCCAGCTCACCGGGGCGGACTAACTATGGCTACACCTTC; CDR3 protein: CASSPGRTNYGYTF
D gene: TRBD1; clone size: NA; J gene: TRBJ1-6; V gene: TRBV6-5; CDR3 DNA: TGTGCCAGCAGTTACTCGACAGGGTCCGCACCCCTCCACTTT; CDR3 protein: CASSYSTGSAPLHF
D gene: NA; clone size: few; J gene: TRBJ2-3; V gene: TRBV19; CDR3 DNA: TGTGCCAGTAGTATGGCTAGCACAGATACGCAGTATTTT; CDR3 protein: CASSMASTDTQYF
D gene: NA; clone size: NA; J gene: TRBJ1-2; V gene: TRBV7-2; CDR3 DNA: TGTGCCAGCAGCTTAGTAGCTGGGGGGGCCAGCCATAACTATGGCTACACCTTC; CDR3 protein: CASSLVAGGASHNYGYTF
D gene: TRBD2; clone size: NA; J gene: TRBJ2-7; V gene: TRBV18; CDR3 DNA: TGTGCCAGCTCAGCCCCTAGCGGGGGGGCCCACGAGCAGTACTTC; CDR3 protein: CASSAPSGGAHEQYF
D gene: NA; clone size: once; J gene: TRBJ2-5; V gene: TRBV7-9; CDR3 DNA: TGTGCCAGCAGCCTCGGGAGCCCTCCTGAGACCCAGTACTTC; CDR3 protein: CASSLGSPPETQYF
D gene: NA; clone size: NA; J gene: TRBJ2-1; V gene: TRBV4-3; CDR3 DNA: TGCGCCAGCAGCCAAGATAGGACCAGGGGTCCAGCCCACAATGAGCAGTTCTTC; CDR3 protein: CASSQDRTRGPAHNEQFF
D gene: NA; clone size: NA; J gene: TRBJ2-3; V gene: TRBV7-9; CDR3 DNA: TGTGCCAGCAGCTTAGCGGTCCTCGCTAACACAGATACGCAGTATTTT; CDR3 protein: CASSLAVLANTDTQYF
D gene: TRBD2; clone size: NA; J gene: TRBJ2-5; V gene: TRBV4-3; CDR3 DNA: TGCGCCAGCAGCCAAGGGGGGGGAGAGACCCAGTACTTC; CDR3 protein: CASSQGGGETQYF
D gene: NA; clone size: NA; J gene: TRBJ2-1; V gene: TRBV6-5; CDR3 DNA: TGTGCCAGCAGGGCCCCTTCGGGAGTGGGCAATGAGCAGTTCTTC; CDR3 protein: CASRAPSGVGNEQFF
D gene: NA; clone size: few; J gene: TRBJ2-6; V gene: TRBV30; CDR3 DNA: TGTGCCTGGAAAGGCAGGGCCTCTGGGGCCAACGTCCTGACTTTC; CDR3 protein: CAWKGRASGANVLTF
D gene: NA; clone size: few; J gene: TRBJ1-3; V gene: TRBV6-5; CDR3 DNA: TGTGCCAGCAGTCGACAGTCCCGCTCTGGAAACACCATATATTTT; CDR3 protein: CASSRQSRSGNTIYF
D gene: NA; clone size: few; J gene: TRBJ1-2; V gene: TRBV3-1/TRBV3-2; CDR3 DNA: TGTGCCAGCAGCCAAGATCGGGTCAGCTATGGCTACACCTTC; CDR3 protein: CASSQDRVSYGYTF
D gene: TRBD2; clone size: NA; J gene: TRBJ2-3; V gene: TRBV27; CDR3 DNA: TGTGCCAGCAGTCCGCATCAGCGAGCGGGGGGCGGCACAGATACGCAGTATTTT; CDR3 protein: CASSPHQRAGGGTDTQYF
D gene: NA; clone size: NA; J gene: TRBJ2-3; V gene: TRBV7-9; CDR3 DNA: TGTGCCAGCAGCTTAACTAGAGGGGATACGCAGTATTTT; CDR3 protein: CASSLTRGDTQYF